This T cell receptor (beta chain) was profiled in a study of T cells in Graves' hyperthyroidism and ophthalmopathy. Germline V CDR1 and CDR2: SQVTM, ANQGSEA. Trimming pared 7 bases from V and 7 bases from J, leaving 17 bases between. The CDR3 is made up of 13 amino acids. Recently diagnosed hyperthyroidism of less than 2 months' duration affected patients aged 18 to 65. As for this clonotype: The target antigen is unknown.

Study results and limitations: For ophthalmopathy, model prediction preceded onset by a median roughly 6.2 months.

RNA transcripts yielded amplified TCR beta CDR3 regions. During a first-round RT-PCR of the TCR CDR3, the HTBI primer set was used. TCRdb reprocessed the multiplex PCR reads via MiXCR and lists one record per CDR3 protein. The sample has about 420,000 distinct CDR3 sequences, 15% to 17% seen once. This sequence joins TRBV29-1 and TRBJ1-5, with D possibly being TRBD1 (6 bases). Sequencing was carried out using blood. The receptor's source is a woman under 30 with Graves' hyperthyroidism. CDR3 sequence: CSALGAYGQPQHF. As DNA, the CDR3 is TGCAGCGCCCTGGGGGCCTACGGCCAGCCCCAGCATTTT.